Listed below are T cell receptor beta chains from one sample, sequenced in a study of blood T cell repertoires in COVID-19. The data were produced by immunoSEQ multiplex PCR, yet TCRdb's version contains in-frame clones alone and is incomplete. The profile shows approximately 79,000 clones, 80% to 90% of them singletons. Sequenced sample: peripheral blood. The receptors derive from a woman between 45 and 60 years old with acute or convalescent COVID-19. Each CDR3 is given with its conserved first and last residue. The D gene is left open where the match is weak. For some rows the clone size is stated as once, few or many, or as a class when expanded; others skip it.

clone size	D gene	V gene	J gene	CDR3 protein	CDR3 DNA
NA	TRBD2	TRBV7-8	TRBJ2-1	CASSLNTQTSGRGNEQFF	TGTGCCAGCAGCTTGAATACACAGACTAGCGGGAGGGGAAATGAGCAGTTCTTC
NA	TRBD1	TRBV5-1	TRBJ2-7	CASSLGTGMSYEQYF	TGCGCCAGCAGCTTGGGGACAGGAATGAGCTACGAGCAGTACTTC
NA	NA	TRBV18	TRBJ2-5	CASSKQAPETQYF	TGTGCCAGCTCAAAGCAGGCCCCGGAGACCCAGTACTTC
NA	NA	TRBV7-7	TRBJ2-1	CASSLEQGIYNEQFF	TGTGCCAGCAGCTTAGAGCAGGGTATCTACAATGAGCAGTTCTTC
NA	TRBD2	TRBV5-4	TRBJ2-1	CASSPSSGGYNEQFF	TGTGCCAGCAGCCCCTCTAGCGGGGGCTACAATGAGCAGTTCTTC
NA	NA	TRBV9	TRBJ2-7	CASSDALGDEQYF	TGTGCCAGCAGCGATGCCTTGGGCGACGAGCAGTACTTC
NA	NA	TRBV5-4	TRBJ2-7	CASSLEQNSYEQYF	TGTGCCAGCAGCTTGGAGCAAAACAGCTACGAGCAGTACTTC
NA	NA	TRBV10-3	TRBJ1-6	CAIGGRGNSDNSPLHF	TGTGCCATCGGGGGTCGGGGGAATTCGGATAATTCACCCCTCCACTTT
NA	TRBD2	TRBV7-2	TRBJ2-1	CASSLVGLAGGLNEQFF	TGTGCCAGCAGCTTAGTGGGTTTAGCGGGAGGTCTCAATGAGCAGTTCTTC
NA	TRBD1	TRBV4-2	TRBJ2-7	CASSQGQGEAGGQYF	TGTGCCAGCAGCCAAGGACAGGGGGAGGCAGGGGGGCAGTACTTC
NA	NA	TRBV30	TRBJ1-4	CAWSVPQGRLFF	TGTGCCTGGAGTGTACCTCAGGGAAGACTGTTTTTT
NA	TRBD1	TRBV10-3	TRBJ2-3	CAIRDRVRGTDTQYF	TGTGCCATCCGGGACAGGGTCAGGGGCACAGATACGCAGTATTTT
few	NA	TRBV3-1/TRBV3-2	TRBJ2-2	CASSYILGTGELFF	TGTGCCAGCAGCTACATACTAGGCACCGGGGAGCTGTTTTTT
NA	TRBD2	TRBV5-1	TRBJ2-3	CASSLGLAGGKDTQYF	TGCGCCAGCAGCTTGGGTCTAGCGGGAGGAAAAGATACGCAGTATTTT
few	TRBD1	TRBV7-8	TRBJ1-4	CASSSGQGTNEKLFF	TGTGCCAGCAGCTCGGGACAGGGAACTAATGAAAAACTGTTTTTT
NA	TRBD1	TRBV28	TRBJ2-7	CASSLGTAYEQYF	TGTGCCAGCAGTTTGGGGACAGCTTACGAGCAGTACTTC
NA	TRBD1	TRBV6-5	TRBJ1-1	CASSYERGLTEAFF	TGTGCCAGCAGTTATGAGAGGGGGCTTACTGAAGCTTTCTTT
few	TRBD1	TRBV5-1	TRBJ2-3	CASKSLVNRGNTDTQYF	TGCGCCAGCAAATCCCTAGTTAACAGGGGTAACACAGATACGCAGTATTTT
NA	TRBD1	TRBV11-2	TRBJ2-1	CASTTFLSTGAHEQFF	TGTGCCAGCACCACTTTCCTCTCGACAGGGGCGCATGAGCAGTTCTTC
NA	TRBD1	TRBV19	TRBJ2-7	CASSPGGTGSNEQYF	TGTGCCAGTAGTCCCGGGGGGACAGGGAGCAACGAGCAGTACTTC
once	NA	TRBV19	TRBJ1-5	CASTSTTRGHNQPQHF	TGTGCCAGTACCTCCACGACCAGGGGCCACAATCAGCCCCAGCATTTT
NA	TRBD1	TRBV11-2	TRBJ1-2	CASSHRGLRYTF	TGTGCCAGCAGCCACAGGGGATTGCGCTACACCTTC
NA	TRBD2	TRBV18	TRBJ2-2	CASSPGRTYAGELFF	TGTGCCAGCTCACCCGGGAGGACATACGCCGGGGAGCTGTTTTTT
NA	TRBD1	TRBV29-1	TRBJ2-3	CSVADRPTDTQYF	TGCAGCGTTGCGGACAGGCCCACAGATACGCAGTATTTT
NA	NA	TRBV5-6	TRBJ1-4	CASSLTRQSTNEKLFF	TGTGCCAGCAGCTTAACACGACAGTCAACTAATGAAAAACTGTTTTTT
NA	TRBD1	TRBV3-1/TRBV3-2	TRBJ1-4	CASSIYGQGARGEKLFF	TGTGCCAGCAGCATCTACGGACAGGGGGCGCGGGGTGAAAAACTGTTTTTT
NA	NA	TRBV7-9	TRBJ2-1	CASSPGLGGLNEQFF	TGTGCCAGCAGCCCAGGACTGGGGGGGCTCAATGAGCAGTTCTTC
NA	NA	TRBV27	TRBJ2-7	CASSLRGIEQYF	TGTGCCAGCAGCCTGAGGGGGATCGAGCAGTACTTC
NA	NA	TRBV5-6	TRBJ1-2	CASRFSSGYGYTF	TGTGCCAGCAGGTTTTCATCGGGCTATGGCTACACCTTC
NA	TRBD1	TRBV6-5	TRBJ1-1	CASRSTGTVTSVFF	TGTGCCAGCAGGTCGACCGGGACAGTGACGAGTGTTTTCTTT
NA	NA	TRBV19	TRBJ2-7	CASSMEGAAYEQYF	TGTGCCAGTAGTATGGAGGGGGCAGCCTACGAGCAGTACTTC
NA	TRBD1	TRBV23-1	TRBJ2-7	CASNWTGTSYEQYF	TGCGCCAGCAATTGGACAGGGACATCCTACGAGCAGTACTTC
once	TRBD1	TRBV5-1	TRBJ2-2	CASSKPTGGLGAELFF	TGCGCCAGCAGCAAACCGACAGGGGGACTCGGTGCAGAGCTGTTTTTT
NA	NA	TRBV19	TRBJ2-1	CASSTRGGQYNEQFF	TGTGCCAGTAGTACCCGGGGTGGTCAATACAATGAGCAGTTCTTC
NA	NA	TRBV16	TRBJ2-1	CASSQYNERQFF	TGTGCCAGCAGCCAATATAATGAGCGGCAGTTCTTC
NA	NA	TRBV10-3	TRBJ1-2	CASSHEENYGYTF	TGTGCCAGCTCCCACGAGGAGAACTATGGCTACACCTTC
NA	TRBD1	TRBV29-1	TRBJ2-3	CSVQGADTQYF	TGCAGCGTCCAGGGGGCAGATACGCAGTATTTT
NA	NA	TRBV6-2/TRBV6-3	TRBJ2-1	CASSSPFVSGLYNEQFF	TGTGCCAGCAGTTCCCCCTTTGTGAGCGGCCTCTACAATGAGCAGTTCTTC
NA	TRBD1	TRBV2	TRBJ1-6	CASRVAGGSPLHF	TGTGCCAGCAGGGTGGCAGGGGGTTCACCCCTCCACTTT
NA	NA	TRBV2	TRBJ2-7	CASLGQDLEQYF	TGTGCCAGCTTGGGTCAGGATTTAGAGCAGTACTTC
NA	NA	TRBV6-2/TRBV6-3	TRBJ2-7	CASSYRTGAYEQYF	TGTGCCAGCAGTTACCGGACTGGGGCCTACGAGCAGTACTTC
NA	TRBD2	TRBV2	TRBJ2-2	CASSEAGGRFGGELFF	TGTGCCAGCAGTGAAGCGGGAGGGAGGTTCGGCGGGGAGCTGTTTTTT
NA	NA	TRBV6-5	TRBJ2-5	CASIRGAAGEETQYF	TGTGCCAGCATACGGGGGGCCGCGGGGGAAGAGACCCAGTACTTC
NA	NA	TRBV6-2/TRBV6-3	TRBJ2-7	CASSSAGGRINEQYF	TGTGCCAGCAGTTCCGCCGGGGGGCGAATAAACGAGCAGTACTTC
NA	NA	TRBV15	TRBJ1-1	CATSREIVRTEAFF	TGTGCCACCAGCAGAGAGATTGTGCGGACTGAAGCTTTCTTT
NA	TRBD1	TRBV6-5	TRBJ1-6	CASSRGQANSPLHF	TGTGCCAGCTCTCGGGGACAGGCGAATTCACCCCTCCACTTT
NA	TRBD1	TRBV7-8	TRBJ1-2	CASSFRTGERGYTF	TGTGCCAGCAGCTTCCGGACAGGGGAGCGAGGCTACACCTTC
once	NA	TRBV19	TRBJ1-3	CASSQKTIRQASSGNTIYF	TGTGCCAGTAGTCAAAAAACCATCCGACAGGCCAGCTCTGGAAACACCATATATTTT
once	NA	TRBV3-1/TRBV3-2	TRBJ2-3	CASSQVPSGLLDTQYF	TGTGCCAGCAGCCAAGTTCCCAGCGGCCTGTTGGATACGCAGTATTTT
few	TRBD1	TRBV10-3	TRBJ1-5	CAISQGAKNQPQHF	TGTGCCATCAGCCAGGGGGCCAAGAATCAGCCCCAGCATTTT
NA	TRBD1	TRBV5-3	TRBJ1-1	CARSLDRGTEAFF	TGTGCCAGAAGCTTGGACAGGGGCACTGAAGCTTTCTTT
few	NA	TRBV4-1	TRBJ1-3	CASSRLSTSSGNTIYF	TGCGCCAGCAGCCGACTATCGACGTCCTCTGGAAACACCATATATTTT
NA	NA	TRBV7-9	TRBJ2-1	CASSWAGGNEQFF	TGTGCCAGCAGCTGGGCCGGGGGCAATGAGCAGTTCTTC
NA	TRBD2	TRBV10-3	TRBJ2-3	CAIESEGGPDTQYF	TGTGCCATCGAGTCGGAGGGAGGGCCAGATACGCAGTATTTT
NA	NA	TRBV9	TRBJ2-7	CASSATGSQIYEQYF	TGTGCCAGCAGCGCTACCGGGAGCCAGATTTACGAGCAGTACTTC